A single sample gave rise to the 19 T cell receptor beta chains below, sequenced in a study of technical replicates of blood from a handful of donors. Profiling relied on immunoSEQ multiplex PCR, and the TCRdb table lists in-frame clones only, not all of them. This sample has about 44,000 clones, with around 96% found just once. Sequenced sample: T cells isolated from PBMCs. The origin of the receptors is a human donor in good health.

This chain connects TRBV5-1 to TRBJ1-1, with TRBD1 matching over 9 bases. V shed 0 bases and J 5 bases; nucleotides not matched to a gene: 11. The CDR3 runs 17 residues. The germline CDR1 and CDR2 sequences are SGHRS and YFSETQ. The CDR3 sequence: CASSLGPGTGSYTEAFF. As DNA, the CDR3 is TGCGCCAGCAGCTTGGGGCCCGGGACAGGGAGTTATACTGAAGCTTTCTTT.

The chain is built from TRBV9 and TRBJ2-3, with D possibly matching TRBD2 (6 bases). The CDR3 length is 17 residues. Trimming stripped 0 bases from V and 1 base from J, with 15 bases between. Germline V gives CDR1 SGDLS, CDR2 YYNGEE. The CDR3 DNA follows: TGTGCCAGCAGCGTAGCGGGAGCGATACTTGGCACAGATACGCAGTATTTT. It codes for CASSVAGAILGTDTQYF.

This chain connects TRBV7-2 to TRBJ2-7; D is perhaps TRBD1 (5 bases). Trimming removed 2 bases at V and 2 bases at J, with 13 bases between. In germline, CDR1 is SGHTA, CDR2 FQGNSA. This CDR3 is built from 15 residues. The CDR3 coding sequence is TGTGCCAGCAGCTTAAGAGGACACCAAACCTACGAGCAGTACTTC. Amino acids: CASSLRGHQTYEQYF. Filled out from reference TRBV7-2 and TRBJ2-7, the complete variable domain reads GAGVSQSPSNKVTEKGKDVELRCDPISGHTALYWYRQSLGQGLEFLIYFQGNSAPDKSGLPSDRFSAERTGGSVSTLTIQRTQQEDSAVYLCASSLRGHQTYEQYFGPGTRLTVT.

The chain links TRBV10-3 to TRBJ2-2, with TRBD2 identical over 8 bases. The germline V gene has CDR1 ENHRY and CDR2 SYGVKD. The CDR3 consists of 14 residues. V lost 8 bases to trimming and J lost 1 base; unmatched junction nucleotides: 3. For the CDR3, the DNA is TGTGCCATCCATGCGGGAGGGAACACCGGGGAGCTGTTTTTT. It yields the protein CAIHAGGNTGELFF.

The table lists this clone with a count of one. V is TRBV29-1 and J is TRBJ1-1, with 7 bases matching TRBD1. This CDR3 has 14 amino acids. The junction had 9 bases not matched to a gene; V was cut back by 4 bases and J by 4 bases. Germline V gene lookup returns CDR1 SQVTM and CDR2 ANQGSEA. This CDR3 is CSVGGNRGVTEAFF. As DNA, the CDR3 is TGCAGCGTTGGGGGGAACAGGGGAGTCACTGAAGCTTTCTTT.

This clone was found once. The V and J genes are TRBV19 and TRBJ1-5, with 9 bases matching TRBD1. CDR1 is LNHDA and CDR2 is SQIVND in the germline V gene (reference sequence). This CDR3 contains 19 residues. V shed 4 bases, J shed 0 bases, and the junction held 13 bases outside the gene matches. The chain's CDR3 is CASSNEPGQGYYSNQPQHF. The CDR3 nucleotides are TGTGCCAGTAGTAACGAGCCGGGACAGGGTTATTATAGCAATCAGCCCCAGCATTTT.

V and J are TRBV25-1 and TRBJ2-7; 8 bases align to TRBD1. Germline CDR1 is MGHDK and CDR2 is SYGVNS. Trimming at V came to 3 bases and at J to 0 bases, leaving 7 bases not matched to a gene. There are 16 residues in the CDR3. Here the CDR3 DNA reads TGTGCCAGCAGTGAGGGTACAGGGGGAAGCTCCTACGAGCAGTACTTC. Encoded protein: CASSEGTGGSSYEQYF.

The V call is TRBV9, the J call TRBJ1-1; D is unresolved. The V gene lost 3 bases and the J gene lost 2 bases, with 11 bases spanning the gap. CDR1 is SGDLS and CDR2 is YYNGEE in the germline V gene. The CDR3 runs to 14 residues. The CDR3 DNA reads as TGTGCCAGCAGCGCCTGGGAGTCAAACACTGAAGCTTTCTTT. Protein sequence: CASSAWESNTEAFF.

The rearrangement joins TRBV2 to TRBJ1-1; D remains ambiguous. V lost 7 bases to trimming and J lost 6 bases, with 9 bases between them. Germline CDR1 SNHLY, CDR2 FYNNEI. This CDR3 is 11 amino acids long. The CDR3: CASNEGAEAFF. The CDR3 nucleotides are TGTGCCAGCAACGAGGGCGCTGAAGCTTTCTTT.

The chain combines TRBV4-2 with TRBJ2-2; D might be TRBD2 (5 bases). The V end lost 0 bases, the J end lost 9 bases, and 17 bases lay between the germline ends. Germline values: CDR1 LGHNA, CDR2 YNFKEQ. The CDR3 has 16 residues. In DNA form, the CDR3 reads TGTGCCAGCAGCCAAGATCAAAGCGGAGTTGGTTGGGAGCTGTTTTTT. It translates to CASSQDQSGVGWELFF.

The chain employs TRBV6-4 and TRBJ2-7, with 13 bases identical to TRBD2. The germline gives CDR1 MRHNA, CDR2 SNTAGT. The CDR3 sequence is 16 residues long. The junction had 7 bases not matched to a gene; V was cut back by 6 bases and J by 2 bases. As DNA, the CDR3 is TGTGCCAGCAGCAGGGGGACTAGCGGGACCCCCTACGAGCAGTACTTC. As protein: CASSRGTSGTPYEQYF.

The genes are TRBV29-1 and TRBJ2-5; 11 bases align to TRBD2. J lost 5 bases, V lost 8 bases, and 13 bases had no gene match. This CDR3 region has 15 residues. Germline V gene sequence: CDR1 SQVTM, CDR2 ANQGSEA. CDR3 coding DNA: TGCAGCTCCCGGTCTAGCGGGAGGACGGGCGAGACCCAGTACTTC. Translated: CSSRSSGRTGETQYF.

The chain links TRBV10-3 to TRBJ1-2; 9 bases match TRBD1. Per the germline V gene, CDR1 is ENHRY and CDR2 is SYGVKD. Losses at the gene ends were 8 bases for V and 6 bases for J; bases not matched to a gene: 13. The CDR3 is 15 amino acids. The CDR3 bases are TGTGCCATCTCACCGGGACAGGGAGACCGACATGGCTACACCTTC. This sequence encodes CAISPGQGDRHGYTF.

The chain joins TRBV7-3 to TRBJ2-1; possible D gene TRBD1, 6 bases. The V end was cut by 5 bases, the J end by 7 bases, with 12 bases between. The CDR3 covers 13 residues. The germline V gene encodes CDR1 SGHTA and CDR2 FQGTGA. The CDR3 DNA reads as TGTGCCAGCAGCGCCCGTAGGGGGAATGAGCAGTTCTTC. Its translation is CASSARRGNEQFF.

This clone appeared once. This chain joins TRBV6-1 and TRBJ2-7; no clear D gene. Between the trimmed V and J ends, which lost 7 bases and 2 bases, there was a span of 15 bases. Germline-derived CDR1 and CDR2 are MNHNS and SASEGT. The CDR3 runs to 14 residues. For the CDR3, the DNA is TGTGCCAGCACCCAAGAGGCGCTTCCCTACGAGCAGTACTTC. Translated, it gives CASTQEALPYEQYF.

For the CDR3, the DNA is TGTGCCAGCAGCGTAGAGCCCACAGGGAGCCCTGAAGCTTTCTTT. Amino acids: CASSVEPTGSPEAFF. The V call is TRBV9, the J call TRBJ1-1; TRBD1 might be the D (6 bases). This CDR3 is built from 15 residues. V was trimmed by 0 bases and J by 6 bases, leaving 15 bases between them. Germline CDR1 reads SGDLS; CDR2 reads YYNGEE. The entire variable domain, with the rest obtained from reference TRBV9 and TRBJ1-1, is as follows: DSGVTQTPKHLITATGQRVTLRCSPRSGDLSVYWYQQSLDQGLQFLIQYYNGEERAKGNILERFSAQQFPDLHSELNLSSLELGDSALYFCASSVEPTGSPEAFFGQGTRLTVV.

The J gene is TRBJ1-4, the V gene TRBV18; the D is unclear. Trimming left V 5 bases short and J 0 bases short, with 10 bases between. Germline V gene sequence: CDR1 KGHSH, CDR2 LQKENI. This CDR3 comprises 15 residues. CDR3 region: CASSSASATNEKLFF. The CDR3 DNA sequence: TGTGCCAGCTCATCAGCAAGCGCAACTAATGAAAAACTGTTTTTT.

The chain has TRBV4-3 and TRBJ2-5; TRBD2 is a possible D gene (6 bases). Per the germline V gene, CDR1 is LGHNA and CDR2 is YSLEER. Trimming left V 3 bases short and J 2 bases short, with 7 bases between. CDR3 length: 13 amino acids. As DNA, the CDR3 is TGCGCCAGCAGCCACCGGGAGCAAGAGACCCAGTACTTC. It encodes CASSHREQETQYF.

J is TRBJ1-5 and V is TRBV19; D may be TRBD1 (6 bases). The CDR3 length is 17 residues. V lost 0 bases, J lost 7 bases, and 19 bases lay in between. Germline loops: CDR1 LNHDA, CDR2 SQIVND (reference sequence). As DNA, the CDR3 is TGTGCCAGTAGTATAGATCTCGGGGGGGCAGGGCGACAGCCCCAGCATTTT. This gives the protein CASSIDLGGAGRQPQHF.